This TCR beta chain originates from a study of blood T cell repertoires in COVID-19. In the study overall: COVID-19 samples collected from the United States, Italy and Spain covered acute and convalescent phases.

Authors' processing steps: Cell counts per sample came from amplifying reference gene primers. The table came from immunoSEQ multiplex PCR; TCRdb's copy has only in-frame clones and leaves some out. The V and J calls and the clone size are those of that table, but D and trimming were determined from the DNA. This table holds 150,000 or so clones, over 60% found once. The length of the CDR3 is 15 residues. The germline V and J ends were trimmed by 5 bases and 2 bases, with 12 bases remaining between them. Germline CDR1 and CDR2: MNHEY and SMNVEV (reference sequence). Sequencing was carried out using peripheral blood. This receptor was identified in an older man with acute or convalescent COVID-19. V gene TRBV27 combines with J gene TRBJ2-2, with a possible D match to TRBD1 (5 bases). The CDR3 reads CASSTRGSNTGELFF. The CDR3 coding sequence is TGTGCCAGCAGTACAAGGGGCTCTAACACCGGGGAGCTGTTTTTT.